This entry concerns a single T cell receptor (beta chain). Its matching antigen is unknown. These data come from a study of cytomegalovirus exposure and HLA in healthy donors. Study results and caveats: Differences between HLA loci emerged in a later analysis of TCR association rates, with DRB1 most and HLA-C fewest.

PCR employed 60 Vbeta and 13 Jbeta primers. Data came from immunoSEQ multiplex PCR; TCRdb stores just in-frame clones and leaves some out. The table shows 130,000 or so clones, with roughly 80% occurring only once. The germline V gene encodes CDR1 SGHNT and CDR2 YYREEE (reference sequence). This CDR3 has 13 amino acids. Trimming shortened V by 2 bases and J by 1 base, and 6 bases separated the two germline ends. Sequencing input: PBMCs. This sequence was found in a female donor in good health and CMV-seronegative. V usage is TRBV5-4 and J usage is TRBJ1-1; D gene uncertain. CDR3 nucleotide sequence: TGTGCCAGCAGCTTTGAGCCGAACACTGAAGCTTTCTTT. Its protein is CASSFEPNTEAFF.